Presented here are 20 T cell receptor beta chains from one specimen sequenced in a study of blood T cells in healthy people across ages. Sample-barcoded 5' priming and a J-beta primer mix drove a second PCR of 7 to 11 cycles. Each CDR3 protein is one row after TCRdb ran MiXCR on the 5' RACE reads. Found here are approximately 2,000,000 distinct CDR3 sequences, approximately 39% of them singletons; the top ten hold about 21%. The source material was blood. The receptors were gathered from a human donor in good health.

This clonotype has more than one count but fewer than ten. The chain combines TRBV7-2 with TRBJ2-3, with no clear D. This CDR3 contains 13 residues. Trimming took off 3 bases at V and 8 bases at J, with 12 bases between the two ends. CDR1 is SGHTA, CDR2 FQGNSA, per germline. The CDR3: CASSLDVVSTQYF. The CDR3 DNA reads as TGTGCCAGCAGCTTGGATGTAGTGAGTACGCAGTATTTT.

This clonotype was seen only a few times. The genes are TRBV3-1 and TRBJ2-7, with D possibly matching TRBD1 (6 bases). V lost 2 bases to trimming and J lost 2 bases, with 13 bases between them. CDR3 size: 15 residues. The germline gives CDR1 LGHDT, CDR2 YNNKEL (reference sequence). The CDR3 loop is CASSQSHRATYEQYF. The CDR3 region has the DNA TGTGCCAGCAGCCAATCCCACAGGGCTACCTACGAGCAGTACTTC.

With respect to this clonotype: A much larger clone differs by one base, so this may be a read error. This chain joins TRBV6-5 and TRBJ2-7; the D gene could be TRBD1 or TRBD2 (5 bases each). CDR3 length equals 14 residues. From germline, CDR1 is MNHEY and CDR2 SVGAGI. The CDR3 DNA reads TGTGCCAGCATGCAACTCAGGGACGCCTACGAGAAGTACTTC. Translating gives CASMQLRDAYEKYF.

This chain uses TRBV12-3 or TRBV12-4 with TRBJ2-3; TRBD2 is a possible D gene (5 bases). With 3 bases removed from V and 4 bases from J, the gap between germline ends came to 11 bases. This CDR3 has 14 amino acids. CDR3 in amino acids: CASSLMYSADTQYF. The CDR3 DNA follows: TGTGCCAGCAGTTTGATGTATAGCGCAGATACGCAGTATTTT.

In DNA, the CDR3 is TGCAGTGCTAGAGTTGGGACAGGGGGTTATCAGCCCCAGCATTTT. Protein product: CSARVGTGGYQPQHF. V gene TRBV20-1 combines with J gene TRBJ1-5, with TRBD1 matching 11 bases. The CDR3 is made up of 15 amino acids. V shed 1 base and J 5 bases; nucleotides not matched to a gene: 4. The germline V gene encodes CDR1 DFQATT and CDR2 SNEGSKA (reference sequence).

This clonotype was seen a handful of times. V gene TRBV4-1 combines with J gene TRBJ2-4; 7 nucleotides align to TRBD1. The J call could be wrong; TRBJ2-7 is a better fit for the DNA end. The CDR3 totals 16 residues. Germline CDR1 reads MGHRA; CDR2 reads YSYEKL. CDR3 nucleotide sequence: TGCGCCAGCAGCCAAGGGGGGAGACAGGGCACCACCGAGCAGTACTTC. Its translation is CASSQGGRQGTTEQYF.

V gene TRBV10-3 combines with J gene TRBJ2-6; D could derive from TRBD1 or TRBD2 (5 bases each). Trimming removed 4 bases at V and 1 base at J, with 11 bases between. There are 16 residues in the CDR3. The germline V gene has CDR1 ENHRY and CDR2 SYGVKD. The CDR3 sequence is CAISASGTSGANVLTF. The CDR3 DNA reads TGTGCCATCAGTGCTTCGGGGACGTCTGGGGCCAACGTCCTGACTTTC.

In its sample, this clonotype was seen a few times. The chain recombines TRBV9 with TRBJ1-5; D unresolved. CDR3 length: 15 amino acids. Trimming pared 4 bases from V and 5 bases from J, leaving 16 bases between. Per germline, CDR1 SGDLS and CDR2 YYNGEE. CDR3 amino acids: CASSSGAALYQPQHF. In DNA form, the CDR3 reads TGTGCCAGCAGCTCAGGAGCAGCTCTCTATCAGCCCCAGCATTTT. The variable domain in full, completed from reference TRBV9 and TRBJ1-5, reads DSGVTQTPKHLITATGQRVTLRCSPRSGDLSVYWYQQSLDQGLQFLIQYYNGEERAKGNILERFSAQQFPDLHSELNLSSLELGDSALYFCASSSGAALYQPQHFGDGTRLSIL.

The chain couples TRBV28 to TRBJ1-4; 9 positions agree with TRBD1. Trimming cost V 6 bases and J 7 bases; bases outside gene matches: 9. The CDR3 sequence is 15 residues long. Germline V CDR1 and CDR2: MDHEN, SYDVKM. DNA for the CDR3: TGTGCCAGCAGGGCCAACAGGGGGCGGCGTGAAAAACTGTTTTTT. The encoded protein is CASRANRGRREKLFF. Drawing the rest from reference TRBV28 and TRBJ1-4, the complete variable domain is DVKVTQSSRYLVKRTGEKVFLECVQDMDHENMFWYRQDPGLGLRLIYFSYDVKMKEKGDIPEGYSVSREKKERFSLILESASTNQTSMYLCASRANRGRREKLFFGSGTQLSVL.

This clonotype was recorded a few times. V is TRBV11-3 and J is TRBJ2-7; possible D gene TRBD1, 5 bases. This CDR3 has 12 amino acids. Trimming shortened V by 4 bases and J by 6 bases, and 10 bases separated the two germline ends. Looked up from germline, CDR1 is SGHNT and CDR2 is YENEEA. The CDR3 DNA is TGTGCCAGCAGCTCGGACATTCGCGAGCAGTACTTC. Its translation is CASSSDIREQYF.

The table lists this clonotype with a few counts. CDR3 nucleotide sequence: TGTGCCAGCAGACCGGGTTATGCGACAGGACAGCATTTT. It yields the protein CASRPGYATGQHF. The V gene is TRBV12-3 or TRBV12-4, the J gene TRBJ1-5; D possibly corresponds to TRBD1 (6 bases). V gave up 6 bases and J gave up 13 bases, with 19 bases separating them. The CDR3 runs 13 residues.

Regarding this clonotype: A read error may produce the germline difference seen at one junction end. The chain uses TRBV7-9 and TRBJ2-7; tentative D call: TRBD1 (6 bases). CDR3 length equals 18 residues. CDR1 is SEHNR, CDR2 FQNEAQ, per germline (reference sequence). CDR3 amino acids: CAGSLVNGAGVSSYEQYF. Here the CDR3 DNA reads TGTGCCGGCAGCTTAGTCAATGGGGCAGGGGTCTCCTCCTACGAGCAGTACTTC. Combining the CDR3 with reference TRBV7-9 and TRBJ2-7 gives the whole variable domain DTGVSQNPRHKITKRGQNVTFRCDPISEHNRLYWYRQTLGQGPEFLTYFQNEAQLEKSRLLSDRFSAERPKGSFSTLEIQRTEQGDSAMYLCAGSLVNGAGVSSYEQYFGPGTRLTVT.

The genes are TRBV29-1 and TRBJ2-5; 7 nucleotides line up with TRBD1. CDR1 is SQVTM, CDR2 ANQGSEA, per germline. The CDR3 extends over 13 amino acids. Losses at the gene ends were 5 bases for V and 5 bases for J; bases not matched to a gene: 8. The CDR3 region has the DNA TGCAGCGTTTCCGTGAGGGGACAGGAGACCCAGTACTTC. Protein: CSVSVRGQETQYF.

The chain joins TRBV5-6 to TRBJ2-7, with D possibly TRBD1 on 6 matching bases. The CDR3 runs to 14 residues. Trimming shortened V by 2 bases and J by 4 bases, and 13 bases separated the two germline ends. Germline CDR1 SGHDT, CDR2 YYEEEE. The CDR3 bases are TGTGCCAGCAGCTTAGGGGGAGACCGGTACGAGCAGTACTTC. Translation gives CASSLGGDRYEQYF. The complete variable domain, with remaining parts taken from reference TRBV5-6 and TRBJ2-7, reads DAGVTQSPTHLIKTRGQQVTLRCSPKSGHDTVSWYQQALGQGPQFIFQYYEEEERQRGNFPDRFSGHQFPNYSSELNVNALLLGDSALYLCASSLGGDRYEQYFGPGTRLTVT.

Points on this clonotype: Its ends do not fully match the called genes, so a read error is possible. The chain recombines TRBV7-9 with TRBJ1-1; D possibly corresponds to TRBD1 (6 bases). CDR3 size: 14 residues. Germline CDR1 reads SEHNR; CDR2 reads FQNEAQ (reference sequence). The CDR3 region is CASSSTGSVTEAFF. In DNA form, the CDR3 reads TGTGCCAGCAGCTCTACAGGGTCGGTCACTGAGGCTTTCTTT.

The chain joins TRBV29-1 to TRBJ1-1; the match to TRBD1 covers 9 bases. This CDR3 contains 12 residues. Germline CDR1 SQVTM, CDR2 ANQGSEA. The V segment lost 7 bases and the J segment 2 bases; nucleotides outside the gene matches: 2. Written as DNA, the CDR3 is TGCAGCGGACAGGGGGTAAACACTGAAGCTTTCTTT. Encoded protein: CSGQGVNTEAFF.

This chain connects TRBV27 to TRBJ1-6, with D unresolved. V lost 5 bases and J 11 bases, leaving 13 bases between the germline ends. The CDR3 is 13 amino acids. Germline V lookup: CDR1 MNHEY, CDR2 SMNVEV (reference sequence). CDR3 in amino acids: CASSPNVVAPLHF. The CDR3, as DNA: TGTGCCAGCAGTCCTAACGTCGTAGCACCCCTCCACTTT.

The CDR3 nucleotides are TGCGCCAGCAGCCAAGATATGGGTGGGGCGGGGGCAGATACGCAGTATTTT. Translation: CASSQDMGGAGADTQYF. The chain links TRBV4-1 to TRBJ2-3, with 7 bases lining up with TRBD2. V lost 0 bases, J lost 4 bases, and 10 bases stayed unmatched. The germline V gene has CDR1 MGHRA and CDR2 YSYEKL. The CDR3 extends over 17 amino acids.

The V call is TRBV28, the J call TRBJ2-6; D unresolved. Trimming removed 2 bases from V and 10 bases from J, with 3 bases in between. The CDR3 is 11 residues long. CDR1 is MDHEN, CDR2 SYDVKM, per germline. The CDR3 DNA reads as TGTGCCAGCAGTTTACGGAACGTCCTGACTTTC. Protein sequence: CASSLRNVLTF.

This clonotype turned up a few times. The rearrangement uses TRBV7-2 and TRBJ2-3; D is perhaps TRBD1 (6 bases). The CDR3 length is 14 residues. Trimming removed 0 bases from V and 6 bases from J, with 10 bases in between. Germline V lookup: CDR1 SGHTA, CDR2 FQGNSA. CDR3 region: CASSLARGYDTQYF. CDR3 nucleotide sequence: TGTGCCAGCAGCTTAGCGAGGGGGTATGATACGCAGTATTTT.